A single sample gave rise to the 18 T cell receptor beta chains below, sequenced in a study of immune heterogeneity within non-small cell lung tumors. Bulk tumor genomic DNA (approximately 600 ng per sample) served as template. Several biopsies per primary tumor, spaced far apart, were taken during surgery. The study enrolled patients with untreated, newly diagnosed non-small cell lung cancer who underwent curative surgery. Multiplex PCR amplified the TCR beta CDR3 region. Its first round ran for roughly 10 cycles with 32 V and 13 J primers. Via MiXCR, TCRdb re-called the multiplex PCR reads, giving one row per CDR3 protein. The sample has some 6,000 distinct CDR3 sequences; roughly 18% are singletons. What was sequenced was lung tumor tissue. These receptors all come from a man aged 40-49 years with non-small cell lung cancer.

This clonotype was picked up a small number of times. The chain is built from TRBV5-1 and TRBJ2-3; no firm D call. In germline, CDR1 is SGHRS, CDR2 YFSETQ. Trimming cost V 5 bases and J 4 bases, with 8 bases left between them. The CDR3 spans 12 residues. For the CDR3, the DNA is TGCGCCAGCAGGGGCCTAGCAGATACGCAGTATTTT. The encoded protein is CASRGLADTQYF.

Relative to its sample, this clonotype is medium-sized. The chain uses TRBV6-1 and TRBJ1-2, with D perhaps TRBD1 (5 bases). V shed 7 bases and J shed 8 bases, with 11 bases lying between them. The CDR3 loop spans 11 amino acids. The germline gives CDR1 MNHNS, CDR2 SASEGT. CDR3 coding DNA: TGTGCCAGCACCGATGGGGGGGGCTACACCTTC. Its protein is CASTDGGGYTF.

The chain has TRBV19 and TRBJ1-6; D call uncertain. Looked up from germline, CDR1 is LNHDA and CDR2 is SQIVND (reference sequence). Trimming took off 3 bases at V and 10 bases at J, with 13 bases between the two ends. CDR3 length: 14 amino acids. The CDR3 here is CASSINWAGSPLHF. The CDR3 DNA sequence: TGTGCCAGTAGTATTAATTGGGCTGGATCACCCCTCCACTTT.

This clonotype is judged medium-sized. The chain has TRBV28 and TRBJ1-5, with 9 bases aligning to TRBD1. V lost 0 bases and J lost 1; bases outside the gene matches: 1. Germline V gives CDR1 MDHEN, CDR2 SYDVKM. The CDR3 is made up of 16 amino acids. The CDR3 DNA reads TGTGCCAGCAGTTTATGGGGGACAGGGAGCAATCAGCCCCAGCATTTT. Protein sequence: CASSLWGTGSNQPQHF.

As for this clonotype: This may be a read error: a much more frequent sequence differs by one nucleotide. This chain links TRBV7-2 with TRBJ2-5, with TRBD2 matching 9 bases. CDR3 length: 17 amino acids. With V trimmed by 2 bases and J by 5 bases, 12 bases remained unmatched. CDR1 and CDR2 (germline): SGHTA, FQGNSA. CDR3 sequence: CASSLRLLAGTPETQYF. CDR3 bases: TGTGCCAGCAGCTTACGGCTTCTAGCGGGAACCCCGGAGACCCAGTACTTC.

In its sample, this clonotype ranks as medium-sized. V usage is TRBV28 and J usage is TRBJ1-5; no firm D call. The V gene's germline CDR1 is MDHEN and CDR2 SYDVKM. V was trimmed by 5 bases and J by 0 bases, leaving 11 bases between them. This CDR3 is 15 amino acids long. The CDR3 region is CASSLPGNSNQPQHF. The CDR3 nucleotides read TGTGCCAGCAGTCTCCCGGGGAATAGCAATCAGCCCCAGCATTTT.

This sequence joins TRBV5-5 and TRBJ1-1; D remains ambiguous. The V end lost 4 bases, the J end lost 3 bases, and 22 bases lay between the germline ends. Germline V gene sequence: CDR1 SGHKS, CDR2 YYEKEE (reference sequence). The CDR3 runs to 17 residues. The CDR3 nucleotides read TGTGCCAGCAGCGGACTCGTCGGGTTGCGGTTGGACACTGAAGCTTTCTTT. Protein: CASSGLVGLRLDTEAFF.

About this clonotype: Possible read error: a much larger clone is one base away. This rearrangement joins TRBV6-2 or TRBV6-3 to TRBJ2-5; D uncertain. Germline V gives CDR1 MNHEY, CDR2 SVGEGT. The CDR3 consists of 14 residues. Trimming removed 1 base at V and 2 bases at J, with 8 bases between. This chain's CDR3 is CASSYYFSQETQYF. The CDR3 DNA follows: TGTGCCAGCAGTTACTATTTTTCTCAAGAGACCCAGTACTTC.

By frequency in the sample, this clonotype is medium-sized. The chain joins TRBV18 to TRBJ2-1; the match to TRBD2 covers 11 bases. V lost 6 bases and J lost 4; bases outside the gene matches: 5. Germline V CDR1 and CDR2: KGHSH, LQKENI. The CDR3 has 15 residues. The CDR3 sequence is CASSMTSGKYNEQFF. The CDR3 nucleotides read TGTGCCAGCTCGATGACTAGCGGGAAATACAATGAGCAGTTCTTC.

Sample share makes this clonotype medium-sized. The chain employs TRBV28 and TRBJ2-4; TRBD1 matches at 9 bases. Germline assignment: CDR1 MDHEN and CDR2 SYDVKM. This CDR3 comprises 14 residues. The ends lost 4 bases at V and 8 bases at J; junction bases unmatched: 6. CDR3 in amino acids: CASSSRGQGDIQYF. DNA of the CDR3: TGTGCCAGCAGTTCCCGGGGACAGGGAGACATTCAGTACTTC.

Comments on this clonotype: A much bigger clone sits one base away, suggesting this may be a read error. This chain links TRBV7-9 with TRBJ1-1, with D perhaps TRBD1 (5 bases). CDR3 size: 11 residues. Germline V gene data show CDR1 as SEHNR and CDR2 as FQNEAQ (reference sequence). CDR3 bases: TGTGCCAGCAGCTACACAGGTGAATCTTTCTTT. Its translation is CASSYTGESFF. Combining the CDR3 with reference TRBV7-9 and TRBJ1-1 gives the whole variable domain DTGVSQNPRHKITKRGQNVTFRCDPISEHNRLYWYRQTLGQGPEFLTYFQNEAQLEKSRLLSDRFSAERPKGSFSTLEIQRTEQGDSAMYLCASSYTGESFFGQGTRLTVV.

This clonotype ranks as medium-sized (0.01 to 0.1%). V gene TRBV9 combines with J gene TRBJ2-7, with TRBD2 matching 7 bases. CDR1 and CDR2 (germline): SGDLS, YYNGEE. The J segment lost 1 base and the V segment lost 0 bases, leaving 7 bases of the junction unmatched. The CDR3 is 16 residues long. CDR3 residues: CASSVAAGPTSYEQYF. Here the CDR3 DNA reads TGTGCCAGCAGCGTAGCAGCGGGACCGACATCCTACGAGCAGTACTTC.

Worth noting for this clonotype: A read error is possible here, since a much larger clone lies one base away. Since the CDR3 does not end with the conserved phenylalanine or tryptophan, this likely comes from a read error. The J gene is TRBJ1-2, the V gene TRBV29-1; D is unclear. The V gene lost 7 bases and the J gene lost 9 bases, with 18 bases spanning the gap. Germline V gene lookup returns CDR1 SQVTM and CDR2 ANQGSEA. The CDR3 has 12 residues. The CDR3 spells CSGRTPEGRYTL. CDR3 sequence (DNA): TGCAGCGGCAGAACCCCCGAGGGTCGCTACACCCTC.

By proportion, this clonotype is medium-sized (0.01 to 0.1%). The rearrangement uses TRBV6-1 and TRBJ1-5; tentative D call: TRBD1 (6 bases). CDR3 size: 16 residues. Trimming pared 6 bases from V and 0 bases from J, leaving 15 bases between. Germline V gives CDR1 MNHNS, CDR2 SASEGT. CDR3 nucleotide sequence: TGTGCCAGCAGCCAAAGAGCAGGGGATAGCAATCAGCCCCAGCATTTT. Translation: CASSQRAGDSNQPQHF.

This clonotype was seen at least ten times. In DNA, the CDR3 is TGTGCCAGCAGCTACTACCGGGGGGACCCAGATACGCAGTATTTT. Translating gives CASSYYRGDPDTQYF. This chain connects TRBV5-8 to TRBJ2-3; 7 bases are shared with TRBD2. V shed 3 bases, J shed 4 bases, and the junction held 8 bases outside the gene matches. Germline lookup yields CDR1 SGHTS and CDR2 YDEGEE. CDR3 length equals 15 residues. The complete variable domain, with remaining parts taken from reference TRBV5-8 and TRBJ2-3, reads EAGVTQSPTHLIKTRGQQATLRCSPISGHTSVYWYQQALGLGLQFLLWYDEGEERNRGNFPPRFSGRQFPNYSSELNVNALELEDSALYLCASSYYRGDPDTQYFGPGTRLTVL.

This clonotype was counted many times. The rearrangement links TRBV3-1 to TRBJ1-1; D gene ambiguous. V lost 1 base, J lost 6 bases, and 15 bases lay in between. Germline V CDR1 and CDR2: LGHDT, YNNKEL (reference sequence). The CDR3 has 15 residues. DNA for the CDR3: TGTGCCAGCAGCCAAGTGGGCATCCCCCCTCCTGAAGCTTTCTTT. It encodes CASSQVGIPPPEAFF.

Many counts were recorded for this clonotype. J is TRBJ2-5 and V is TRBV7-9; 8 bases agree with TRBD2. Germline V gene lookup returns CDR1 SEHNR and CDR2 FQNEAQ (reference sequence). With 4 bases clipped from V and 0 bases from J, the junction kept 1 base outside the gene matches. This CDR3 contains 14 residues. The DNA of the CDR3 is TGTGCCAGCAGCTCGCGGGGGGACCAAGAGACCCAGTACTTC. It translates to CASSSRGDQETQYF.

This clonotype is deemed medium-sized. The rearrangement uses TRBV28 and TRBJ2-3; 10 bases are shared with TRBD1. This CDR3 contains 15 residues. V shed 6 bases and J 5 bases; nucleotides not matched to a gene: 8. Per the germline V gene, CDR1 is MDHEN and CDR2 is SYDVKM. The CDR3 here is CASSQTGGAGDTQYF. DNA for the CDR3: TGTGCCAGCAGCCAGACAGGGGGCGCGGGAGATACGCAGTATTTT.